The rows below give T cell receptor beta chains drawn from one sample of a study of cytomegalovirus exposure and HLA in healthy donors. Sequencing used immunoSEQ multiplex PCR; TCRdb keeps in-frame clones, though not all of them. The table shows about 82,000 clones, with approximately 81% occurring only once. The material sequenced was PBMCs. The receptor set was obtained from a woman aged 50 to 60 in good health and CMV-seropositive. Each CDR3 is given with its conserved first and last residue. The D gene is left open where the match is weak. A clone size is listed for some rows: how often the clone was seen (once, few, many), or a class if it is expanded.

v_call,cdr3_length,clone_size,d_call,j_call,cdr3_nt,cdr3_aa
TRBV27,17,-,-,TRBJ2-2,TGTGCCAGCAGTTTCCCCCTTGGCGGGATGTACACCGGGGAGCTGTTTTTT,CASSFPLGGMYTGELFF
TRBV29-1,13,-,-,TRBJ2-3,TGCAGCGTTTTCGAGACGGGTCTAGATACGCAGTATTTT,CSVFETGLDTQYF
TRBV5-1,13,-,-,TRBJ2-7,TGCGCCAGCAGCTTGGAACAGGTCTACGAGCAGTACTTC,CASSLEQVYEQYF
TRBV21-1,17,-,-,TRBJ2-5,TGTGCCTTCCGGGACAGGGGGCCGCGGGAAGCCCAAGAGACCCAGTACTTC,CAFRDRGPREAQETQYF
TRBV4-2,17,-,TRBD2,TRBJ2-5,TGTGCCAGCAGCCCCAGCGCGGGACTAGGCTCTGGAGAGACCCAGTACTTC,CASSPSAGLGSGETQYF
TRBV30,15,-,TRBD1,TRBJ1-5,TGTGCCTGGAGTCCCCCGGGACAGGGTCGGCAGCCCCAGCATTTT,CAWSPPGQGRQPQHF
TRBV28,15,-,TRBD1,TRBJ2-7,TGTGCCAGCAGGATGAGGGACAGCCGACCCTACGAGCAGTACTTC,CASRMRDSRPYEQYF
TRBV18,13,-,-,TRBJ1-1,TGTGCCAGCTCACTCGCGAGGGACACTGAAGCTTTCTTT,CASSLARDTEAFF
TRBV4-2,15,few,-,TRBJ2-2,TGTGCCAGCAGCCAAGTTCTCACCGGGAGCCGGGAGCTGTTTTTT,CASSQVLTGSRELFF
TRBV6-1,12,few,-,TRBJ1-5,TGTGCCAGCAGCAGGGGCGATCAGCCCCAGCATTTT,CASSRGDQPQHF
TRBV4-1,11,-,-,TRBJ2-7,TGCGCCAGCAGCCGAGGACTAGAGCAGTACTTC,CASSRGLEQYF
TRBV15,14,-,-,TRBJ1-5,TGTGCCACCAGCAGGCCAAGAGGCAATCAGCCCCAGCATTTT,CATSRPRGNQPQHF
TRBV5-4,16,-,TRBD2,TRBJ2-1,TGTGCCAGCCTTGAGGGCACTAGCGGGAGTTACAATGAGCAGTTCTTC,CASLEGTSGSYNEQFF
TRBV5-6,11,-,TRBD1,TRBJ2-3,TGTGCCAGCCAAAGAGGACAGGAGCAGTATTTT,CASQRGQEQYF
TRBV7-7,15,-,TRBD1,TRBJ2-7,TGTGCTAGCTACTGGGGGACAGCGAACTCCTACGAGCAGTACTTC,CASYWGTANSYEQYF
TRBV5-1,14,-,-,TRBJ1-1,TGCGCCAGCAGCCTACTCCGGGGGGGGACTGAAGCTTTCTTT,CASSLLRGGTEAFF
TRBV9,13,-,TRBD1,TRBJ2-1,TGTGCCAGCAGCGTAGGAGGGGGCGATGAGCAGTTCTTC,CASSVGGGDEQFF
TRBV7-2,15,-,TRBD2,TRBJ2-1,TGTGCCAGCAGCTTAGGGTGGCGGACTAGCAATGAGCAGTTCTTC,CASSLGWRTSNEQFF
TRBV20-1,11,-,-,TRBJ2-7,TGCAGCGGAAGTCAGGGTTACGAGCAGTACTTC,CSGSQGYEQYF
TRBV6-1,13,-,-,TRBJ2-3,TGTGCCAGCACCCCACGTCCGGGGGATACGCAGTATTTT,CASTPRPGDTQYF
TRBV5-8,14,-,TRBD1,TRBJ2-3,TGTGCCAGCAGCCCCGGACAGGGGGTAGATACGCAGTATTTT,CASSPGQGVDTQYF
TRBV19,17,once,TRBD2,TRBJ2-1,TGTGCCAGTAGGACAGGACTAGCAGCCAGCTCCTACAATGAGCAGTTCTTC,CASRTGLAASSYNEQFF
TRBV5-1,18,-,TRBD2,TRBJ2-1,TGCGCCAGCAGCTTGGGACTAGCGAAGAGACAAACCTACAATGAGCAGTTCTTC,CASSLGLAKRQTYNEQFF
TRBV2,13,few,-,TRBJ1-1,TGTGCCAGCAGGTTTCACATGAACACTGAAGCTTTCTTT,CASRFHMNTEAFF
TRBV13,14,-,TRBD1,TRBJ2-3,TGTGCCAGCAGGGGGGACAGGGTGGACGATACGCAGTATTTT,CASRGDRVDDTQYF
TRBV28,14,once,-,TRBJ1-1,TGTGCCAGCAGACCTAGACAGATAAACACTGAAGCTTTCTTT,CASRPRQINTEAFF
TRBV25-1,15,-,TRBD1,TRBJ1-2,TGTGCCAGCAGTGAAGGGACAGGGGGTCCCTATGGCTACACCTTC,CASSEGTGGPYGYTF
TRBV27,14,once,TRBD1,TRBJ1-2,TGTGCCAGCAGTCCAGGACAGGGCTACTATGGCTACACCTTC,CASSPGQGYYGYTF
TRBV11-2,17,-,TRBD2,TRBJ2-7,TGTGCCAGCAGCTTGACCCAATGGGAGGGACGGGCATACGAGCAGTACTTC,CASSLTQWEGRAYEQYF
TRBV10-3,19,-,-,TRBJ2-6,TGTGCCATCACCGAAAATAAGGGGTCTAATTTCTCTGGGGCCAACGTCCTGACTTTC,CAITENKGSNFSGANVLTF
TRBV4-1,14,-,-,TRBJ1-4,TGCGCCAGCAGCCAAGATCAGGAGGTTGATGCGCTGTTTTTT,CASSQDQEVDALFF
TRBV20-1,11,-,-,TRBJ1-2,TGCAGTGCTACAGGGCCCTATGGCTACACCTTC,CSATGPYGYTF
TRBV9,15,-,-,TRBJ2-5,TGTGCCAGCAGCGCGTACAGCGGGTACCAAGAGACCCAGTACTTC,CASSAYSGYQETQYF
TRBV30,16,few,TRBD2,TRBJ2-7,TGTGCCTGGAGTCCATCGCGACTAGCGGACTCCTACGAGCAGTACTTC,CAWSPSRLADSYEQYF
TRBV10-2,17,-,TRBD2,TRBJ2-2,TGCGCCAGCACCCCGCGACTAGCGGGAGGTCTCACCGGGGAGCTGTTTTTT,CASTPRLAGGLTGELFF
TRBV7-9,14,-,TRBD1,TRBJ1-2,TGTGCCAGCAGCTATTCTCGACAGGGGGATGGCTACACCTTC,CASSYSRQGDGYTF
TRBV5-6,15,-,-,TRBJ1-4,TGTGCCAGCAGCTTTGGAGGGGACTCTAGGGAAAAACTGTTTTTT,CASSFGGDSREKLFF
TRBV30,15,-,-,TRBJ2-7,TGTGCCTGGAGCCATGCAGGAGCCGGGGCCTACGAGCAGTACTTC,CAWSHAGAGAYEQYF
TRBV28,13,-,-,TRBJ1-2,TGTGCCAGCAGTTTGAGCAGGGGACATGGCTACACCTTC,CASSLSRGHGYTF
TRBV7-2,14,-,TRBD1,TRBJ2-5,TGTGCCAGCAGCCCGGGACAGAGAGGGGAGACCCAGTACTTC,CASSPGQRGETQYF
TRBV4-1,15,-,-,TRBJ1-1,TGCGCCAGCAGCCACCGCCAAGGGGCAGACACTGAAGCTTTCTTT,CASSHRQGADTEAFF
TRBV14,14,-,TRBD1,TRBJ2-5,TGTGCCAGCAGCCAAGACAGGGGGTATGAGACCCAGTACTTC,CASSQDRGYETQYF
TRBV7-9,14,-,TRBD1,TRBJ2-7,TGTGCCAGCAGCCCGGGGACAGGGTCCTACGAGCAGTACTTC,CASSPGTGSYEQYF
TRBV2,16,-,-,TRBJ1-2,TGTGCCAGCAGTACATACCTCCAGGCCCCTACAACTGGCTACACCTTC,CASSTYLQAPTTGYTF
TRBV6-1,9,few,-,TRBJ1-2,TGTGCCTCGGGCTATGGCTACACCTTC,CASGYGYTF
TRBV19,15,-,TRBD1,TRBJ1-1,TGTGCCAGTAGCCCCGGGACAGGGATAAGCACTGAAGCTTTCTTT,CASSPGTGISTEAFF
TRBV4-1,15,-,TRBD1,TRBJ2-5,TGCGCCAGCAGCCGACCGGACAGGGACCAAGAGACCCAGTACTTC,CASSRPDRDQETQYF
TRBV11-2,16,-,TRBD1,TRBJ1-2,TGTGCCAGCAGCTCCGAACTACAGACAGGGAGTCTTGGCTACACCTTC,CASSSELQTGSLGYTF
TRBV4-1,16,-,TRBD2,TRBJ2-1,TGCGCCAGCAGCCAAGAGGCTAGCGGGAAGTACAATGAGCAGTTCTTC,CASSQEASGKYNEQFF
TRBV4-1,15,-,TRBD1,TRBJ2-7,TGCGCCAGCAGCTCCCCGGGACAGAGAGCCTACGAGCAGTACTTC,CASSSPGQRAYEQYF
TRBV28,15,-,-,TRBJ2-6,TGTGCCAGCAGTTTAGGAGGCGCTGGGGCCAACGTCCTGACTTTC,CASSLGGAGANVLTF
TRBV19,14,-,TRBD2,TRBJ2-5,TGTGCCAGTAGTACTAGCGGGGAATTCGAGACCCAGTACTTC,CASSTSGEFETQYF
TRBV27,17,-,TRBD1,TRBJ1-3,TGTGCCAGCAGTCGGGACAGGGGCCTTCAATCTGGAAACACCATATATTTT,CASSRDRGLQSGNTIYF
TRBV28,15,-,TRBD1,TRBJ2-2,TGTGCCAGCAGGACTTTAGACAGGGACACCGGGGAGCTGTTTTTT,CASRTLDRDTGELFF
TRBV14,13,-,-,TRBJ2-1,TGTGCCAGCAGCATACAACAAAGGGGTGAGCAGTTCTTC,CASSIQQRGEQFF